The 10 T cell receptor beta chains reported below all come from one sample, sequenced in a study of regulatory T cells in long-lasting Graves disease. Time point noted: newly diagnosed GD, antithyroid drugs for less than 3 months. There was RNA extracted from PBMCs, and the TCR library was made from it. In building TCR beta libraries, iRepertoire HTBI primers were used together with Arm-PCR of CDR3 regions. TCRdb re-derived calls from the multiplex PCR reads in MiXCR, one entry per CDR3 protein. The table has approximately 230,000 distinct CDR3 sequences, roughly 18% seen once. The sample was peripheral blood mononuclear cells (PBMCs), taken at new diagnosis, from a patient treated with antithyroid drugs. The receptor set was obtained from a female donor with Graves disease.

This rearrangement joins TRBV7-9 to TRBJ2-2, with 8 nucleotides matching TRBD1. The CDR3 runs 16 residues. The germline CDR1 and CDR2 sequences are SEHNR and FQNEAQ (reference sequence). Trimming cost V 5 bases and J 3 bases; bases outside gene matches: 8. The CDR3 DNA is TGTGCCAGCAGCGAACGGGCAGGGGGCTACACCGGGGAGCTGTTTTTT. It translates to CASSERAGGYTGELFF.

This clonotype was picked up many times. The genes are TRBV24-1 and TRBJ1-1; D ambiguous. Germline V lookup: CDR1 KGHDR, CDR2 SFDVKD. V was clipped by 5 bases and J by 2 bases, with 11 bases between them. This CDR3 has 14 amino acids. As DNA, the CDR3 is TGTGCCACCAGTGTGATAGCCAAAAACACTGAAGCTTTCTTT. Encoded protein: CATSVIAKNTEAFF.

This clonotype was recorded at least ten times. The rearrangement uses TRBV12-3 or TRBV12-4 and TRBJ1-2; D is undetermined. This CDR3 comprises 13 residues. The germline V and J ends were trimmed by 3 bases and 8 bases, with 13 bases remaining between them. CDR3 loop: CASSLEGSSGYTF. Written as DNA, the CDR3 is TGTGCCAGCAGTTTGGAGGGAAGCTCGGGCTACACCTTC.

In its sample, this clonotype was seen many times. The V and J genes are TRBV15 and TRBJ2-5; 10 nucleotides align to TRBD1. Germline CDR1 is LNHNV and CDR2 is YYDKDF (reference sequence). The CDR3 loop spans 15 amino acids. The trim removed 4 bases at V and 5 bases at J, leaving 7 bases unmatched. The CDR3 nucleotides read TGTGCCACCAGCACCAGCAAGGACAGGGGGGAGACCCAGTACTTC. Encoded protein: CATSTSKDRGETQYF.

Many counts were recorded for this clonotype. The chain recombines TRBV28 with TRBJ2-3; D remains unclear. CDR3 size: 14 residues. Trimming removed 1 base at V and 6 bases at J, with 11 bases between. Germline loops: CDR1 MDHEN, CDR2 SYDVKM. CDR3 amino acids: CASSLLLFKDTQYF. CDR3 sequence (DNA): TGTGCCAGCAGTTTATTGCTGTTTAAGGATACGCAGTATTTT.

This clonotype was counted at least ten times. V is TRBV5-5 and J is TRBJ1-5, with TRBD1 matching 7 bases. CDR1 and CDR2 (germline): SGHKS, YYEKEE (reference sequence). J lost 3 bases, V lost 4 bases, and 7 bases had no gene match. This CDR3 spans 15 amino acids. The CDR3 DNA reads as TGTGCCAGCAGCCCGACAGGGAAAATCAATCAGCCCCAGCATTTT. Its protein product is CASSPTGKINQPQHF.

This clonotype occurred a few times. The V call is TRBV6-1, the J call TRBJ1-5; a possible D gene is TRBD1 (6 bases). This CDR3 has 14 residues. Trimming stripped 8 bases from V and 7 bases from J, with 18 bases between. In germline, CDR1 is MNHNS, CDR2 SASEGT. The CDR3 DNA reads TGTGCCAGCGGGGCTCAGGGGAGAGGACAGCCCCAGCATTTT. This encodes CASGAQGRGQPQHF.

This clonotype was found many times. V gene TRBV20-1 combines with J gene TRBJ1-1; tentatively, D is TRBD1 (6 bases). The CDR3 is 14 amino acids. Germline V CDR1 and CDR2: DFQATT, SNEGSKA (reference sequence). V gave up 2 bases and J gave up 1 base, with 11 bases separating them. The CDR3 coding sequence is TGCAGTGCTAGACCGGGACAAAAGAACACTGAAGCTTTCTTT. Its translation is CSARPGQKNTEAFF.

The CDR3 region is CASSGETGPNTEAFF. CDR3 in DNA: TGTGCCAGCAGTGGGGAGACAGGACCTAACACTGAAGCTTTCTTT. The chain is built from TRBV28 and TRBJ1-1; a weak D match, TRBD1 (6 bases). Trimming left V 5 bases short and J 2 bases short, with 15 bases between. The CDR3 has 15 residues. Germline assignment: CDR1 MDHEN and CDR2 SYDVKM.

This clonotype was observed at least ten times. The chain couples TRBV2 to TRBJ2-7; TRBD2 is a possible D gene (5 bases). This CDR3 spans 11 amino acids. V was trimmed by 7 bases and J by 3 bases, leaving 7 bases between them. Germline V CDR1 and CDR2: SNHLY, FYNNEI. The CDR3 here is CASTGSYEQYF. The DNA for the CDR3 is TGTGCCAGCACGGGGAGCTACGAGCAGTACTTC.